The T cell receptor beta chain described here comes from a study of cytomegalovirus exposure and HLA in healthy donors (dated by TCRdb to the late 2010s). With regard to the full study: According to a later analysis, one platform produced both the roughly 120 validation repertoires and the roughly 660 repertoires of the first cohort. The study combined high-throughput TCR immunosequencing, statistical association of individual TCRs with disease status, and machine learning to predict cytomegalovirus infection status. The aim of the study was to test whether cataloging public T cell receptors could identify signatures of past pathogen exposure. In addition to the first cohort of 650 to 750 subjects, a separate validation cohort of approximately 130 different subjects was used. Overall study results and their limits: The authors suggested that the approach could potentially be generalized to other disease states and immunological phenotypes. Three of the identified cytomegalovirus-associated TCR beta chains were confirmed in vitro to be specific for cytomegalovirus antigens. Most TCR sequences were observed very rarely across donors, whereas some public TCRs were present in many individuals. A later analysis had no HLA typing for the validation cohort, so co-occurrence there was scored across all 130 or so repertoires. The classifier was reported to diagnose cytomegalovirus status with high specificity and sensitivity in both the original cohort and the validation cohort. In a later analysis, TCRs clustered in the first cohort were found to also tend to co-occur in the 100 to 150 validation repertoires, with 85% to 95% of cluster scores above 0. In the study, around 150 TCR beta chains were listed as associated with cytomegalovirus.

Donors formed part of the validation cohort, which comprised 120 subjects and was distinct from the first cohort of 666 subjects. V and J lose 6 bases and 0 bases, and a span of 8 bases separates them. Including cysteine and phenylalanine, the CDR3 has 13 amino acids. The CDR3 DNA has 39 bases and is translated from base 1. CDR1 MNHEY and CDR2 SVGAGI were looked up in the germline V gene. About this clone itself: Its antigen is unknown. Per-base quality was not reported, and no clone a single base away is much larger than it.

To prepare the library, the immunoSEQ multiplex PCR assay was applied. The original pipeline was this. A statistical classification framework was built to diagnose cytomegalovirus status from the catalog of TCR beta chain sequences. As stored in TCRdb, this immuneACCESS dataset retains in-frame rearrangements with V and J assigned. A fraction of the clones does not appear; measured against another copy, unresolved V genes explain less than half of the discrepancy, and the remainder lacks a known reason. That table supplies the V and J calls and clone size; D and trimming were determined from the DNA. This sample holds 260,000 or so clones; around 87% were observed only once. The top ten constitute 0.92% of the sample.

What was sequenced was PBMCs. This sequence was found in a woman under 30 in good health and CMV-seronegative. The chain links TRBV6-5 with TRBJ2-5; the D segment could be TRBD1, given 5 matching bases. The CDR3 protein sequence reads: CASRGANQETQYF. The nucleotide sequence is TGTGCCAGCAGAGGGGCCAACCAAGAGACCCAGTACTTC.